Included here is one T cell receptor beta chain sequence, with context. The antigen remains undetermined. TCRdb reprocessed the 5' RACE reads, with one entry per CDR3 protein and no DNA. Found here are under 150,000 distinct CDR3 sequences; the top ten clones hold 2.4%. This record comes from a study of monozygotic twins with inflammatory bowel disease. Findings and caveats of the study: A lone strong IBD-associated signal or clonotype found no support. Perhaps reflecting limited power, concordant and discordant twins did not differ in repertoire similarity. Especially with disease activity, IBD patients had fewer clonotypes in common with others than healthy twins did.

Per germline, CDR1 SGHRS and CDR2 YFSETQ. The CDR3 runs to 14 residues. This receptor was taken from a human donor with ulcerative colitis or Crohn's disease, or a healthy co-twin of an affected twin (not recorded which). The gene calls are TRBV5-1 and TRBJ2-1; TCRdb names TRBD1, which stays unverified in the absence of DNA. The specimen was blood. The CDR3 region is CASPGVRCPNEQFF.